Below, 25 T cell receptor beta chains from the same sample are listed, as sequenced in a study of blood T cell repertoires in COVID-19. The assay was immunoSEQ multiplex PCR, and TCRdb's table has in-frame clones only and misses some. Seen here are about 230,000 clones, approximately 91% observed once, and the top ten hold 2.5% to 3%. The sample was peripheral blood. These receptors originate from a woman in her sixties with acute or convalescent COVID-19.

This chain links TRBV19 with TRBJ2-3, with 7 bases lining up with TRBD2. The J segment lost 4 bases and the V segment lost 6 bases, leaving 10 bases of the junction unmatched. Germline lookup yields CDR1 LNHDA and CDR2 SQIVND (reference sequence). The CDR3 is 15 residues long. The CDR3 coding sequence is TGTGCCAGTAGAAGAGGGAGGGATGTGGCAGATACGCAGTATTTT. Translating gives CASRRGRDVADTQYF.

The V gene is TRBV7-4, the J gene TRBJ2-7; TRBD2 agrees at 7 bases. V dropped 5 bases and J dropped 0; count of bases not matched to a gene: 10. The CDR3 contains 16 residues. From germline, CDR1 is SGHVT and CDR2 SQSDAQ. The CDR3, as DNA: TGTGCCAGCAGCCGATCCAGCGGGAAGAGCTCCTACGAGCAGTACTTC. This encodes CASSRSSGKSSYEQYF.

DNA of the CDR3: TGTGCCAGCTCACCGACACGGAACACCGGGGAGCTGTTTTTT. The encoded protein is CASSPTRNTGELFF. This rearrangement joins TRBV18 to TRBJ2-2; D unclear. The CDR3 covers 14 residues. CDR1 and CDR2 from the germline V gene are KGHSH and LQKENI. The V gene lost 3 bases and the J gene lost 1 base, with 6 bases spanning the gap.

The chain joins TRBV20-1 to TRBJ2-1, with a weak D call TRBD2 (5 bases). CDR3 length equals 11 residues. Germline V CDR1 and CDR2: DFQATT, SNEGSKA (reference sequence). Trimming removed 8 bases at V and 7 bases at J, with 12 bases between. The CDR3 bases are TGCAGTCCCCGACTAAATAATGAGCAGTTCTTC. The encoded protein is CSPRLNNEQFF.

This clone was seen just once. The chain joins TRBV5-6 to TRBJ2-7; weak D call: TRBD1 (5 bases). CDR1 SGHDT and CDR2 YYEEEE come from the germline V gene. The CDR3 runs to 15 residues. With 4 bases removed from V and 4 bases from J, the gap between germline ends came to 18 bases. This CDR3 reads CASSLGPRTGYEQYF. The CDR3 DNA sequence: TGTGCCAGCAGCCTCGGGCCTCGAACAGGTTACGAGCAGTACTTC. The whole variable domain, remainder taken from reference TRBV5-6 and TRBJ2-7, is DAGVTQSPTHLIKTRGQQVTLRCSPKSGHDTVSWYQQALGQGPQFIFQYYEEEERQRGNFPDRFSGHQFPNYSSELNVNALLLGDSALYLCASSLGPRTGYEQYFGPGTRLTVT.

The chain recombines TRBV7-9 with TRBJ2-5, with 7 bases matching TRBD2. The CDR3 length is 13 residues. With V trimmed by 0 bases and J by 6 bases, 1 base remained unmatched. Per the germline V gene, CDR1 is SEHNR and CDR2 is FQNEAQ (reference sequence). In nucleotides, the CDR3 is TGTGCCAGCAGCTTAGCGGGAGGGCAGACCCAGTACTTC. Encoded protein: CASSLAGGQTQYF.

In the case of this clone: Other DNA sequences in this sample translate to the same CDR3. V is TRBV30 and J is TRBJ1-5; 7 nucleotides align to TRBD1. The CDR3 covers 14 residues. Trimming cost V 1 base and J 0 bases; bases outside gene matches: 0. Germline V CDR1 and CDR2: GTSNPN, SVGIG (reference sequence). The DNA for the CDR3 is TGTGCCTGGAGTGGGGACAGTAGCAATCAGCCCCAGCATTTT. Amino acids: CAWSGDSSNQPQHF.

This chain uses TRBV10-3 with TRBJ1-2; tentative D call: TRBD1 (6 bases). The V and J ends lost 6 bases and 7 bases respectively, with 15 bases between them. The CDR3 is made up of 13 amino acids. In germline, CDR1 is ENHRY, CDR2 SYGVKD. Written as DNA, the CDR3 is TGTGCCATCAGCCAGGAGGACAGTATTGGCTACACCTTC. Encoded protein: CAISQEDSIGYTF.

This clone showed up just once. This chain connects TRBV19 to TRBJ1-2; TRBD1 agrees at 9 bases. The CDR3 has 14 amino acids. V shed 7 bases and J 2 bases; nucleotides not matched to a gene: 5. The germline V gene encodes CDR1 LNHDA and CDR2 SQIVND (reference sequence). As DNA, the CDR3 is TGTGCCAGTAACCCACAGGGGGCCAACTATGGCTACACCTTC. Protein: CASNPQGANYGYTF.

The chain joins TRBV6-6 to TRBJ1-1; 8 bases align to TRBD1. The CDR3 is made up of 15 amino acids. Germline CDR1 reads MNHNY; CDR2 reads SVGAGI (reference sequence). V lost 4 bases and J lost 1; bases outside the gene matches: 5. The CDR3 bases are TGTGCCAGCAGTTCTACAGGGGGGCCGAACACTGAAGCTTTCTTT. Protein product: CASSSTGGPNTEAFF.

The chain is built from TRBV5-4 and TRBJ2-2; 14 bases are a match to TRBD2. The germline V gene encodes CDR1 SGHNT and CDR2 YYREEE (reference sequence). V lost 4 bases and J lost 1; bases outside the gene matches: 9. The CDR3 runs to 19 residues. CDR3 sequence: CASSLGTSGGLRNTGELFF. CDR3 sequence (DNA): TGTGCCAGCAGCCTTGGGACTAGCGGGGGACTTAGGAACACCGGGGAGCTGTTTTTT.

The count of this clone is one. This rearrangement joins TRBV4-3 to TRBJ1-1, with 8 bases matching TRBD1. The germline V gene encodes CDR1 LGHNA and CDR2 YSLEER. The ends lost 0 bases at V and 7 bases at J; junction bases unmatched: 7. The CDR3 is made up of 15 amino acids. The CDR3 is CASSQEAGGLSEAFF. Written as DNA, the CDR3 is TGCGCCAGCAGCCAAGAGGCAGGGGGCCTAAGTGAAGCTTTCTTT.

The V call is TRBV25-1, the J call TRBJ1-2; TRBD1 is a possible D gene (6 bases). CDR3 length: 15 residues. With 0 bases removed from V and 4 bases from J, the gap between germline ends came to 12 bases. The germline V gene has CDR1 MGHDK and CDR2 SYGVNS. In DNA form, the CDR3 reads TGTGCCAGCAGTGAATATCGGACAGCCCTCTATGGCTACACCTTC. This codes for CASSEYRTALYGYTF.

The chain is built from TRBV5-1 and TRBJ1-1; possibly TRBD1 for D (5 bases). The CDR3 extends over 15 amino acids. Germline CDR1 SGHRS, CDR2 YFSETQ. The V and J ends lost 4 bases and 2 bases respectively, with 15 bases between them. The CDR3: CASSAIRGGNTEAFF. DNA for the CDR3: TGCGCCAGCAGCGCCATACGGGGGGGAAACACTGAAGCTTTCTTT.

This CDR3 is CASLPRGTSGRGELFF. CDR3 nucleotides: TGTGCCAGCCTCCCTAGGGGGACTAGCGGGAGGGGGGAGCTGTTTTTT. The chain uses TRBV27 and TRBJ2-2; 15 bases are shared with TRBD2. The germline V gene has CDR1 MNHEY and CDR2 SMNVEV (reference sequence). V dropped 8 bases and J dropped 8; count of bases not matched to a gene: 9. The CDR3 is 16 residues long.

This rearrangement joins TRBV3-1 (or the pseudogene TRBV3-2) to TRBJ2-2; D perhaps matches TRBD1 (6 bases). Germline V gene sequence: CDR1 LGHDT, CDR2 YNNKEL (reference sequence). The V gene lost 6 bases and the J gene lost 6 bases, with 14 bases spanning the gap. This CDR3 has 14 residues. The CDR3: CASRRDQGSGELFF. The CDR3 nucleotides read TGTGCCAGCAGACGCGACCAGGGGTCCGGGGAGCTGTTTTTT.

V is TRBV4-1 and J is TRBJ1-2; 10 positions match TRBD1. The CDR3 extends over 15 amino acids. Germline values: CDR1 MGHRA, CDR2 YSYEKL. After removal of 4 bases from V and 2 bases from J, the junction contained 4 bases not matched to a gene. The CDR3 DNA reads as TGCGCCAGCAGCCCCCGACAGGGGGCAAACTATGGCTACACCTTC. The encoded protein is CASSPRQGANYGYTF.

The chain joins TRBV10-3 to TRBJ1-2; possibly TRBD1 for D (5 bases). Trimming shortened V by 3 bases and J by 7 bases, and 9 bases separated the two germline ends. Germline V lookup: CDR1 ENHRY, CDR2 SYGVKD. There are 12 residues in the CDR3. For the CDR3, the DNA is TGTGCCATCAGTGATTGGGGGGGTGGCTACACCTTC. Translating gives CAISDWGGGYTF.

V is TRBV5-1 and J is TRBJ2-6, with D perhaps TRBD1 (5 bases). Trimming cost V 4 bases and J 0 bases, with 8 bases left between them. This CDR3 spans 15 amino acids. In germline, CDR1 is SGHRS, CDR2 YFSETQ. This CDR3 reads CASSRDSSGANVLTF. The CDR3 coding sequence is TGCGCCAGCAGCCGAGACAGCTCTGGGGCCAACGTCCTGACTTTC.

CDR3 nucleotide sequence: TGCGCCAGCAGCTTATTGACTCGCGGATCCTACAATGAGCAGTTCTTC. As protein: CASSLLTRGSYNEQFF. The rearrangement uses TRBV5-1 and TRBJ2-1; D remains ambiguous. V lost 2 bases, J lost 1 base, and 13 bases lay in between. Germline assignment: CDR1 SGHRS and CDR2 YFSETQ. CDR3 size: 16 residues.

The CDR3 DNA sequence: TGTGCCAGTAGTTCCCCGACAGGGGAAGTGGACTATGGCTACACCTTC. As protein: CASSSPTGEVDYGYTF. V is TRBV19 and J is TRBJ1-2, with 8 bases aligning to TRBD1. The CDR3 consists of 16 residues. Trimming at V came to 5 bases and at J to 3 bases, leaving 11 bases not matched to a gene. Germline V gene lookup returns CDR1 LNHDA and CDR2 SQIVND (reference sequence).

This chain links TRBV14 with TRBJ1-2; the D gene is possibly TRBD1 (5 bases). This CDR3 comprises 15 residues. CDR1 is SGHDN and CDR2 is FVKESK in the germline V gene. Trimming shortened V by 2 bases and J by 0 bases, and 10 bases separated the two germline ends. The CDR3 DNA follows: TGTGCCAGCAGCCAAAGAGGGACTACTAACTATGGCTACACCTTC. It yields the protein CASSQRGTTNYGYTF.

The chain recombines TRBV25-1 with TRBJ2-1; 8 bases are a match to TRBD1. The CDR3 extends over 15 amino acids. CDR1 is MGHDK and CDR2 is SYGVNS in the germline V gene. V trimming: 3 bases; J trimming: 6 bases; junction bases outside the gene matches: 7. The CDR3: CASSDPRDRTNEQFF. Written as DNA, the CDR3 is TGTGCCAGCAGTGATCCCCGGGACAGGACCAATGAGCAGTTCTTC.

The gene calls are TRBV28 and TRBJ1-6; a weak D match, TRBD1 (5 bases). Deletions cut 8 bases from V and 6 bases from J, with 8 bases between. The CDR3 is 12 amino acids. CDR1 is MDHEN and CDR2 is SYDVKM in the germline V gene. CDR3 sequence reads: CASWQGNSPLHF. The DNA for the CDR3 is TGTGCCAGCTGGCAGGGTAATTCACCCCTCCACTTT.

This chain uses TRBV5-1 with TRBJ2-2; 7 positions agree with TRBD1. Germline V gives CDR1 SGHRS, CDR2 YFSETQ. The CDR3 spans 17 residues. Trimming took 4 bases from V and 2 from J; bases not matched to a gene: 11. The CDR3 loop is CASSPRYTGANTGELFF. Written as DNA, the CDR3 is TGCGCCAGCAGCCCCCGCTACACAGGGGCTAACACCGGGGAGCTGTTTTTT.